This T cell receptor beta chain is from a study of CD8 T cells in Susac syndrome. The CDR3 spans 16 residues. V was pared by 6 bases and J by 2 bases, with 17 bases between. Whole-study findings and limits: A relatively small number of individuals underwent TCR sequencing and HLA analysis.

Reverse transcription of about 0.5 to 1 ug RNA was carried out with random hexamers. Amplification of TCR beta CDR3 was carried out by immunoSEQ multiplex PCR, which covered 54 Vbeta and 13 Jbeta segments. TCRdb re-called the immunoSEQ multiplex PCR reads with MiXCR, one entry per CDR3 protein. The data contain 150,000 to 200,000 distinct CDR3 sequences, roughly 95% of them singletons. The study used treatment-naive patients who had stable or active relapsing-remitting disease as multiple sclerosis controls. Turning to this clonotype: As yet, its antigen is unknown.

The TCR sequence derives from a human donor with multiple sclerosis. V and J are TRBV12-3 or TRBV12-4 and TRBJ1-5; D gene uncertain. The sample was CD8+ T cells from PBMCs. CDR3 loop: CASSESGPGGNQPQHF. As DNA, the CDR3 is TGTGCCAGCAGCGAATCGGGCCCCGGGGGCAATCAGCCCCAGCATTTT.